This T cell receptor beta chain was found in a study of cytomegalovirus exposure and HLA in healthy donors. Study conclusions and caveats: Rare sequences made up most TCRs, while some public TCRs were found in many donors. In a later analysis, TCR beta V- and J-gene trimming showed a link to a missense DCLRE1C variant. In a later analysis, productive TCRs from donors in an Asian-associated ancestry cluster reportedly carried fewer N-insertions than the cohort mean.

Concerning this clone itself: Antigen: not known.

These donors counted as nominally healthy when sampled, but unrecorded immune exposures were likely. The CDR3 loop spans 14 amino acids. V shed 3 bases, J shed 3 bases, and the junction held 2 bases outside the gene matches. Looked up from germline, CDR1 is SGHRS and CDR2 is YFSETQ. This PCR relied on a set of 60 Vbeta primers and 13 Jbeta primers. Sequenced by immunoSEQ multiplex PCR; TCRdb stores in-frame clones only, minus some. The sample records 150,000 or so clones, roughly 84% being singletons. This TCR was sampled from a boy aged 2 to 10 in good health and CMV-seronegative. The genes are TRBV5-1 and TRBJ2-5, with 10 nucleotides matching TRBD2. The sequenced material came from PBMCs. CDR3: CASSSTSGKETQYF. The CDR3 DNA follows: TGCGCCAGCAGCTCTACTAGCGGGAAAGAGACCCAGTACTTC.